Described below is a single TCR beta chain sequence and its context. Its antigen target is currently unknown. Per-base quality was not reported, and no clone a single base away is much larger than it. Receptors were amplified or captured by the immunoSEQ multiplex PCR assay. Alongside multiparametric flow cytometry, deep sequencing of rearranged TCR beta loci was used to profile the T cell repertoires. Sourced from immuneACCESS, this table was stored by TCRdb with only in-frame sequences that have V and J called. A share of the clones is absent; for the studies checked, an unresolved V gene accounts for under half, and the remainder has no known explanation. The sample table contains over 50,000 clones; only one count was recorded for about 90% of them. Jointly, the top ten make up more than 2% of the sample. These data come from a study of lymphopenia after photon versus proton radiotherapy (dated by TCRdb to between 2018 and 2020). With respect to the entire study: In patients with gastrointestinal tumors who developed high-grade lymphopenia, the study compared the immunological effects of photon radiation therapy with those of proton radiation therapy. The cohort included over 15 patients with gastrointestinal tumors who developed lymphopenia after receiving either photon or proton therapy. The study was designed to characterize how the impact on the immune system differs between the two radiation modalities. General findings and caveats noted by the study authors: Among patients across the cohort who died, overall survival time showed an inverse correlation with a larger post-nadir drop in TCR diversity. During treatment, patients who received proton therapy stayed relatively stable, whereas patients who received photon therapy lost naive T cells and TCR diversity and gained effector/memory populations. The survival association was assessed only in patients who died, and better survival with proton therapy was presented by the authors as a possibility rather than a demonstrated result. Once the lymphocyte count had reached its nadir, the repertoires of photon-treated patients showed oligoclonal expansion, particularly of CD8+ Temra cells, and this expansion drove the decline in diversity.

The germline V gene (reference sequence) yields SEHNR for CDR1 and FQNEAQ for CDR2. Germline trimming: 10 bases from V, 4 bases from J; junction bases outside gene matches: 8. Spanning cysteine to phenylalanine, the CDR3 consists of 13 amino acids. CDR3 DNA is the only sequence kept; it has 39 bases, read in frame from the first base. The sample in question was peripheral blood, obtained from a patient treated with photon-based radiotherapy. This clonotype originated in a man aged 35-49 years with gastric cancer. The sequence links TRBV7-9 to TRBJ2-5; TRBD1 lines up with 8 middle nucleotides. The bases read TGTGCCACAGACAGGGGTAGGGGAGAGACCCAGTACTTC. Translated, it reads CATDRGRGETQYF.